This TCR beta chain was documented in a study of HIV-infected children after antiretroviral therapy interruption. Study in general: Four children interrupted treatment; four stayed on continuous treatment. Continuous-treatment samples came from weeks 0, 48 and 150. Study-wide points: Naive CD4+ sequences overlapped less between time points once interruption began.

CDR3 length: 13 amino acids. Germline CDR1 reads SQVTM; CDR2 reads ANQGSEA. Trimming left V 7 bases short and J 4 bases short, with 15 bases between. Treatment of the sample: PENTA 11 planned treatment interruption arm or continuous ART arm. At least 24 weeks of at least three-drug ART, in children 2 to 15 years. RNA-based 3' RACE libraries used unique molecular identifiers. TCRdb re-analysed the 3' RACE reads in MiXCR, keeping a single row per CDR3 protein. The table records more than 75,000 distinct CDR3 sequences, approximately 6.9% of them present only once. In this sample, this clonotype turned up many times. The antigen is not known.

The source material was CD45RA+ CD4+ T cells from PBMCs, pooled from several time points, sampled from a donor given antiretroviral therapy, either interrupted or continuous. The subset denotes: naive CD4+ CD45RA+ CD45RO- T cells. This clonotype was sampled from a pool of human donors with HIV. The rearrangement links TRBV29-1 to TRBJ2-3; D might be TRBD2 (7 bases). CDR3 sequence reads: CSAKRGASDTQYF. The CDR3 coding sequence is TGCAGCGCAAAACGGGGGGCATCAGATACGCAGTATTTT.